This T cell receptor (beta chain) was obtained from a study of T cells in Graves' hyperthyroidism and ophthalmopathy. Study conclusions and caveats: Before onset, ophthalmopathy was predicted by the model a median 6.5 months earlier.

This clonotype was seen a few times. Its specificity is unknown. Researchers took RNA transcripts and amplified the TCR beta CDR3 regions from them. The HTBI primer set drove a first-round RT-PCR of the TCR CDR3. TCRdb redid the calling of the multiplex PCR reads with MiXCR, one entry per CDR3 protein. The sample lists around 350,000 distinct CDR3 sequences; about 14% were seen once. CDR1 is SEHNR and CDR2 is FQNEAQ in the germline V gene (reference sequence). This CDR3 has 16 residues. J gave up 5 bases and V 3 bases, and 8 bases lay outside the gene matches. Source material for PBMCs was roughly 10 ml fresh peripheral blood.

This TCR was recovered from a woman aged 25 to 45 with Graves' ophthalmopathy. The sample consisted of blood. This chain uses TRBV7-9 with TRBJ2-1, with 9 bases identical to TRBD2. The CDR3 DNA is TGTGCCAGCAGCTTTAGCCGACTAGCGGCGAACAATGAGCAGTTCTTC. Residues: CASSFSRLAANNEQFF. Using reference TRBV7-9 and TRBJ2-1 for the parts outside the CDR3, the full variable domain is DTGVSQNPRHKITKRGQNVTFRCDPISEHNRLYWYRQTLGQGPEFLTYFQNEAQLEKSRLLSDRFSAERPKGSFSTLEIQRTEQGDSAMYLCASSFSRLAANNEQFFGPGTRLTVL.